This TCR beta chain is drawn from a study of blood T cell repertoires in COVID-19 (dated by TCRdb to the early 2020s). Some background on the complete study: Samples from collaborators originated in the United States, Italy and Spain and spanned both the acute and convalescent phases of COVID-19. The repertoires were released in a freely available public database intended as a resource for research on the immune response to SARS-CoV-2. Samples came from the ongoing ImmuneRACE study (first 160 participants) plus 1,254 subjects from 6 global collaborators. Deeply sampled blood TCRbeta repertoires from subjects exposed to, actively infected with, or recovered from COVID-19 were included in the dataset. Where available, HLA class I and class II types were obtained from metadata supplied by the sample provider rather than from assay-based typing. Nearly every sample came with metadata listing a de-identified subject ID, COVID-19 status, age in years and sex. The prospective study material was composed of cDNA or gDNA derived from T cells, B-cell-depleted T cells, or PBMCs.

The paper as a whole reports these results and caveats: The amount of clinical and demographic metadata varied by source and participant and was provided uncurated.

Enrolling through a virtual design, the prospective study's participants ranged in age from roughly 18 to 95 years and lived across 24 United States geographic areas. Cohort assignment in the prospective study relied on participant-reported clinical history from a screening survey and a study questionnaire. ImmuneRACE Cohort 3 recovered participants were defined by two consecutive negative NP/OP PCR tests, healthcare professional clearance, or symptom resolution. Each participant in the prospective study had whole blood, serum and a nasopharyngeal or oropharyngeal swab collected by mobile phlebotomists. Prospective study participants could optionally give additional blood draws and questionnaires over a 2-month period. Blood samples from the prospective study were shipped frozen or at room temperature prior to DNA extraction. From a lookup of the germline V gene (reference sequence), CDR1 and CDR2 are SEHNR and FQNEAQ. The CDR3 runs 13 residues from the cysteine to the phenylalanine. The retained sequence is limited to the CDR3, 39 bases, with the frame set at the first base. V loses 2 bases of germline sequence and J loses 8 bases, and the interval between the two ends is 10 bases.

As for this clone: The specificity of this receptor is unknown. Base qualities are missing; no much larger clone stands one base away.

The immunoSEQ Assay, a bias-controlled multiplex PCR, was used to amplify TCRbeta CDR3 regions from genomic DNA. The study's processing was this. The number of nucleated cells in each sample was estimated by amplification of reference gene primers within the assay. Sequence reads were collapsed and filtered to measure the absolute abundance of every unique TCRbeta CDR3 rearrangement. For each sample, productive Simpson clonality was calculated as the square root of Simpson's diversity index over productive rearrangements. The source is immuneACCESS, and TCRdb retained only in-frame sequences with V and J called. Part of the clones is not carried over; for the studies checked, unresolved V genes explain less than half of this, and the remainder is unexplained. The V and J calls and clone size were taken over from that table, and D and trimming were inferred from the DNA. This sample is represented by around 130,000 clones; roughly 87% of them were singletons. The leading ten clones occupy over 15% of the sample.

Sequencing was done on a sample of PBMCs or T cells enriched from blood (not recorded which). The TCR originated in a man aged 30 to 45 who had recovered from COVID-19. The chain couples TRBV7-9 to TRBJ2-1; the D gene is perhaps TRBD1, from 6 matching bases. At the DNA level, the sequence is TGTGCCAGCAGCTTAAAGAACAGGGATGAGCAGTTCTTC. It encodes CASSLKNRDEQFF.